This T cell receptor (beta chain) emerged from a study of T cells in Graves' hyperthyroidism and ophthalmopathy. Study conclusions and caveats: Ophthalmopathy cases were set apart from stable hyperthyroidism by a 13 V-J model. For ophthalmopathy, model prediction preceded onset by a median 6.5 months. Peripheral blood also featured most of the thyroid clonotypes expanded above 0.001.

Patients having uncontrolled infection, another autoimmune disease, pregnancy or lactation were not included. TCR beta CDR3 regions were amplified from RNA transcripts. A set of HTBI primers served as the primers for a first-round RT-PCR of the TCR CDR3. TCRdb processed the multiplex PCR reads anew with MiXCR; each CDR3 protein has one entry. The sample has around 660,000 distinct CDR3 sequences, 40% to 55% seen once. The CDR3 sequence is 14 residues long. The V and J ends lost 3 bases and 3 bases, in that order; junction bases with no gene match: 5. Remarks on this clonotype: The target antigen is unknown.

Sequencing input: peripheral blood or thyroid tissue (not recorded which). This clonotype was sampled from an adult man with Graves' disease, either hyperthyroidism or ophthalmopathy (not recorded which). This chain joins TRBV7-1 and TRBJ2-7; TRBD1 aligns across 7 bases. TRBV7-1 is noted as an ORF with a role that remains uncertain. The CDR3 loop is CASSSQDRNYEQYF. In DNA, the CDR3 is TGTGCCAGCAGCTCCCAGGACAGGAACTACGAGCAGTACTTC.